Below, 10 T cell receptor beta chains from the same sample are listed, as sequenced in a study of memory CD4+ T cells and cytomegalovirus serostatus. Libraries were prepared by immunoSEQ multiplex PCR; TCRdb keeps only in-frame clonotypes and omits some of them. The sample lists 50,000 or so clones; about 80% were seen once. Single viable CD3+CD4+CD8-CD45RO+ cells were sorted as the memory CD4+ T cells. Sequencing was carried out using memory CD4+ T cells from blood. These receptors came from an adult in good health and CMV-seropositive.

This chain joins TRBV28 and TRBJ2-3, with a weak D call TRBD1 (5 bases). Germline V gene lookup returns CDR1 MDHEN and CDR2 SYDVKM. CDR3 length equals 15 residues. Trimming removed 4 bases from V and 1 base from J, with 12 bases in between. The CDR3 here is CASSSQGSGTDTQYF. As DNA, the CDR3 is TGTGCCAGCAGTTCCCAGGGTTCTGGCACAGATACGCAGTATTTT.

This clone ranks as medium-sized (0.01 to 0.1%). This chain connects TRBV2 to TRBJ1-2; D might be TRBD1 (6 bases). V gave up 5 bases and J gave up 8 bases, with 18 bases separating them. The germline CDR1 and CDR2 sequences are SNHLY and FYNNEI. The CDR3 has 14 amino acids. The CDR3 is CASSSPGALWGYTF. In DNA, the CDR3 is TGTGCCAGCAGTTCCCCGGGGGCGCTGTGGGGCTACACCTTC.

The chain carries TRBV5-4 and TRBJ1-1; 9 bases map to TRBD1. The CDR3 runs 17 residues. Germline values: CDR1 SGHNT, CDR2 YYREEE (reference sequence). Trimming removed 2 bases from V and 1 base from J; junction bases left unmatched: 9. CDR3 sequence: CASSLPDRGRSNTEAFF. The CDR3 DNA sequence: TGTGCCAGCAGCTTACCGGACAGGGGAAGGTCGAACACTGAAGCTTTCTTT.

This rearrangement joins TRBV5-1 to TRBJ1-2; D unclear. Germline values: CDR1 SGHRS, CDR2 YFSETQ. Trimming took 3 bases from V and 1 from J, leaving 7 bases between them. The CDR3 totals 13 residues. CDR3 nucleotides: TGCGCCAGCAGCTATAGAGATAACTATGGCTACACCTTC. This codes for CASSYRDNYGYTF.

The chain has TRBV28 and TRBJ1-2; TRBD1 aligns across 7 bases. V shed 6 bases, J shed 2 bases, and the junction held 6 bases outside the gene matches. This CDR3 is built from 14 residues. The germline V gene has CDR1 MDHEN and CDR2 SYDVKM. Written as DNA, the CDR3 is TGTGCCAGCAGACCAGGGGGACAGAACTATGGCTACACCTTC. It encodes CASRPGGQNYGYTF.

This rearrangement joins TRBV10-3 to TRBJ1-2; D not resolved. The CDR3 is 12 residues long. Germline-derived CDR1 and CDR2 are ENHRY and SYGVKD. V was cut by 1 base and J by 9 bases, with 9 bases left in between. The CDR3: CAISELAESYTF. The CDR3 coding sequence is TGTGCCATCAGTGAGTTGGCGGAGAGCTACACCTTC.

The rearrangement joins TRBV11-2 to TRBJ1-1, with no clear D. The length of the CDR3 is 12 residues. Germline assignment: CDR1 SGHAT and CDR2 FQNNGV. V was trimmed by 5 bases and J by 6 bases, leaving 10 bases between them. CDR3 residues: CASSPPIAEAFF. The CDR3 nucleotides read TGTGCCAGCAGCCCACCGATTGCTGAAGCTTTCTTT.

The chain combines TRBV5-6 with TRBJ1-6, with D possibly matching TRBD1 (6 bases). The CDR3 extends over 15 amino acids. CDR1 and CDR2 from the germline V gene are SGHDT and YYEEEE. Trimming left V 4 bases short and J 6 bases short, with 14 bases between. This CDR3 reads CASSPGQGTNSPLHF. CDR3 DNA: TGTGCCAGCAGCCCCGGGCAGGGGACTAATTCACCCCTCCACTTT.

CDR3 loop: CASSMGGDTGELFF. CDR3 nucleotide sequence: TGTGCCAGTAGTATGGGAGGGGACACCGGGGAGCTGTTTTTT. The chain combines TRBV19 with TRBJ2-2; TRBD2 matches 7 bases. V lost 3 bases, J lost 3 bases, and 1 base stayed unmatched. This CDR3 comprises 14 residues. Germline V gene sequence: CDR1 LNHDA, CDR2 SQIVND (reference sequence).

V is TRBV30 and J is TRBJ1-5; D is perhaps TRBD1 (5 bases). The V gene's germline CDR1 is GTSNPN and CDR2 SVGIG (reference sequence). Trimming took off 0 bases at V and 0 bases at J, with 9 bases between the two ends. The CDR3 covers 15 residues. The CDR3 region is CAWSVGGNSNQPQHF. Here the CDR3 DNA reads TGTGCCTGGAGTGTTGGGGGGAATAGCAATCAGCCCCAGCATTTT.